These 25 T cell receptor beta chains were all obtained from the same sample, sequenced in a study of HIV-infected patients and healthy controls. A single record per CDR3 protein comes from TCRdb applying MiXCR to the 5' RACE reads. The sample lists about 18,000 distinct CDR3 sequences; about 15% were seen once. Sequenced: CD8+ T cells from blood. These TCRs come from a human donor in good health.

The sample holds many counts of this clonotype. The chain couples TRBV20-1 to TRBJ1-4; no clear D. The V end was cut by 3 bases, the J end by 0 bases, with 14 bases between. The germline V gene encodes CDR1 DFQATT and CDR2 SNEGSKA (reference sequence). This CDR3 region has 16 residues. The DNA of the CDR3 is TGCAGTGCTAGTGCTCAGCCGGTTGCAACTAATGAAAAACTGTTTTTT. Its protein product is CSASAQPVATNEKLFF.

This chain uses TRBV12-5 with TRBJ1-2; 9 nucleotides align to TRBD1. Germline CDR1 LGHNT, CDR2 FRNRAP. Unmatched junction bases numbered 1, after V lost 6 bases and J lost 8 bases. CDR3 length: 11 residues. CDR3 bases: TGTGCTAGTGGGGACAGGGGCGGCTACACCTTC. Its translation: CASGDRGGYTF.

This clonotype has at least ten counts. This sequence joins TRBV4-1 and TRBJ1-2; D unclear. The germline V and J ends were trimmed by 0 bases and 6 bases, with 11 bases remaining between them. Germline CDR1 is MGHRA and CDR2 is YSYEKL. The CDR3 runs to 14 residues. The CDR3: CASSQDFPIHGYTF. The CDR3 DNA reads TGCGCCAGCAGCCAAGATTTTCCTATCCATGGCTACACCTTC.

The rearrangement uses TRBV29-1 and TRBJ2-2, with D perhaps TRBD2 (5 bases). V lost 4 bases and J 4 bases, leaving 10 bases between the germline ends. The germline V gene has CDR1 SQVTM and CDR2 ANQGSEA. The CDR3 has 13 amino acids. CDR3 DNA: TGCAGCGTTGCGAGGGCGGCCACCGGGGAGCTGTTTTTT. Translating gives CSVARAATGELFF.

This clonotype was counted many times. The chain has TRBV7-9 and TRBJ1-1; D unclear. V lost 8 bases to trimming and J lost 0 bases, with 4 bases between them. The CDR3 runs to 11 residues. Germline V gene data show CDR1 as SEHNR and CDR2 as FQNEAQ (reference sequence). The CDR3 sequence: CASFLNTEAFF. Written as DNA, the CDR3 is TGTGCCAGCTTCCTGAACACTGAAGCTTTCTTT.

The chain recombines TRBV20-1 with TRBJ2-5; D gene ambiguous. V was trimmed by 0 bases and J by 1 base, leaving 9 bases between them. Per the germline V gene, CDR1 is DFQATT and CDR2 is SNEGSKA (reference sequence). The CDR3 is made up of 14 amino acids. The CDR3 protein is CSARDSAAQETQYF. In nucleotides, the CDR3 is TGCAGTGCTAGAGATTCGGCAGCCCAAGAGACCCAGTACTTC.

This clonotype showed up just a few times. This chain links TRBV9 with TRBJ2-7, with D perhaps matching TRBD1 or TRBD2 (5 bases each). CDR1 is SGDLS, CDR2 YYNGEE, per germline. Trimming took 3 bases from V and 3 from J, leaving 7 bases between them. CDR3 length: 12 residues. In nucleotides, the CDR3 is TGTGCCAGCAGCGATGGGGGCTACGAGCAGTACTTC. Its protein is CASSDGGYEQYF.

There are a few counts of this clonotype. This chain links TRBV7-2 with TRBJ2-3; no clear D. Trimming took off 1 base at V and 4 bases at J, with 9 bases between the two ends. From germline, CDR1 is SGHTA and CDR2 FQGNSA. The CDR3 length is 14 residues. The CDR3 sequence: CASSLGGTADTQYF. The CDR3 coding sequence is TGTGCCAGCAGCTTAGGAGGTACCGCAGATACGCAGTATTTT.

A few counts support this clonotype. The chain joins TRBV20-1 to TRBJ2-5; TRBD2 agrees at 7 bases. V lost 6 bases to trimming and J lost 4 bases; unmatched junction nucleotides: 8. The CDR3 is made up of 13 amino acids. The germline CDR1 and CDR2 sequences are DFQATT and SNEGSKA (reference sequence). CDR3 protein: CSAPFGGTETQYF. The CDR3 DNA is TGCAGTGCCCCGTTCGGGGGGACAGAGACCCAGTACTTC.

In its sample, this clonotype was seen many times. CDR3 nucleotide sequence: TGTGCCACCAGCGGTAGCAGTAGGGCAAGAATTGGTACTGAAGCTTTCTTT. Translating gives CATSGSSRARIGTEAFF. V gene TRBV15 combines with J gene TRBJ1-1; D gene unclear. Trimming took off 5 bases at V and 5 bases at J, with 24 bases between the two ends. The CDR3 runs to 17 residues. The germline V gene has CDR1 LNHNV and CDR2 YYDKDF (reference sequence).

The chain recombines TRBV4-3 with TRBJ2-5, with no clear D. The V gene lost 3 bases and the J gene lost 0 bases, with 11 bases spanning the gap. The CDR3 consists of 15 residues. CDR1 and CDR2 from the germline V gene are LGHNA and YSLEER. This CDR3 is CASSQDRGYQETQYF. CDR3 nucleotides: TGCGCCAGCAGCCAGGATCGCGGTTACCAAGAGACCCAGTACTTC.

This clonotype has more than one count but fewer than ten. The CDR3 reads CASSAALEDEQYF. CDR3 DNA: TGTGCCAGCAGCGCAGCCTTGGAGGACGAGCAGTACTTC. This rearrangement joins TRBV12-3 or TRBV12-4 to TRBJ2-7, with D possibly being TRBD2 (5 bases). V was clipped by 6 bases and J by 5 bases, with 14 bases between them. This CDR3 region has 13 residues.

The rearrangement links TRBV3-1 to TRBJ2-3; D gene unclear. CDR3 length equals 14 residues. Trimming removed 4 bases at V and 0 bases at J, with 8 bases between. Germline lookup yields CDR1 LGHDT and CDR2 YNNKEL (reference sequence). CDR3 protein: CASSPPSSTDTQYF. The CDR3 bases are TGTGCCAGCAGCCCTCCATCGAGCACAGATACGCAGTATTTT.

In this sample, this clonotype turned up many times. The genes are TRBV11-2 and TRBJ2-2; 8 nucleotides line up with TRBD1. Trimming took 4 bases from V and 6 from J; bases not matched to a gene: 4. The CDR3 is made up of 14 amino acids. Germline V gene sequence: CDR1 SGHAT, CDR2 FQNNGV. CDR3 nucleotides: TGTGCCAGCAGCTACCAGGGGGCCGCCGGGGAGCTGTTTTTT. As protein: CASSYQGAAGELFF.

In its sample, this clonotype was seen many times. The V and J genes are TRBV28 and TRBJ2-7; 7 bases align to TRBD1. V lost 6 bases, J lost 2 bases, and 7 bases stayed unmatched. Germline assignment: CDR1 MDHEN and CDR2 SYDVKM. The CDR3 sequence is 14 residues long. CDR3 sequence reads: CASRPRQGPYEQYF. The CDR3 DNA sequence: TGTGCCAGCAGACCGAGACAGGGCCCCTACGAGCAGTACTTC. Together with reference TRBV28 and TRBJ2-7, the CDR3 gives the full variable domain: DVKVTQSSRYLVKRTGEKVFLECVQDMDHENMFWYRQDPGLGLRLIYFSYDVKMKEKGDIPEGYSVSREKKERFSLILESASTNQTSMYLCASRPRQGPYEQYFGPGTRLTVT.

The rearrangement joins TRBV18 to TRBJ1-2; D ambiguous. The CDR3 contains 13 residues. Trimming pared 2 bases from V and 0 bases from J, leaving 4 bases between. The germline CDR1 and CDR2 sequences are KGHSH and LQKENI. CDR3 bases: TGTGCCAGCTCACCAGGGCCTAACTATGGCTACACCTTC. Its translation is CASSPGPNYGYTF. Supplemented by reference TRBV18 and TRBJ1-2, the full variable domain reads NAGVMQNPRHLVRRRGQEARLRCSPMKGHSHVYWYRQLPEEGLKFMVYLQKENIIDESGMPKERFSAEFPKEGPSILRIQQVVRGDSAAYFCASSPGPNYGYTFGSGTRLTVV.

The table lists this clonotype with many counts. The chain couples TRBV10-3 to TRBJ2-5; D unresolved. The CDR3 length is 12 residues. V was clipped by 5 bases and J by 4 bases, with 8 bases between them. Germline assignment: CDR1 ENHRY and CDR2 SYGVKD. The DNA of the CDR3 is TGTGCCATCAGTACAGAGATAGAGACCCAGTACTTC. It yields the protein CAISTEIETQYF.

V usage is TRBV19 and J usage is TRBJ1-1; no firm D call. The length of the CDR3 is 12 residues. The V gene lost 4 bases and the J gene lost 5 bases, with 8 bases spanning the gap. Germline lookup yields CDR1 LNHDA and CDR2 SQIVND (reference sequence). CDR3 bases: TGTGCCAGTAGTACCGGGGTTACTGAAGCTTTCTTT. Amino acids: CASSTGVTEAFF.

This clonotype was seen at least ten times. The CDR3 DNA sequence: TGTGCCAGCAAGCGGGAGAGTACTAGCACAGATACGCAGTATTTT. Protein product: CASKRESTSTDTQYF. V usage is TRBV27 and J usage is TRBJ2-3, with TRBD2 matching over 8 bases. This CDR3 spans 15 amino acids. V shed 7 bases, J shed 0 bases, and the junction held 6 bases outside the gene matches. Germline V gives CDR1 MNHEY, CDR2 SMNVEV (reference sequence).

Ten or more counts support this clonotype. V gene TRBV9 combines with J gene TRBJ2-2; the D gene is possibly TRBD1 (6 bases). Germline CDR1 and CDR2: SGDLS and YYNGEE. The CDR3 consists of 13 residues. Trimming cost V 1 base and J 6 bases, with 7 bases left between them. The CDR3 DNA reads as TGTGCCAGCAGCGTATCAGGGGCCGGGGAGCTGTTTTTT. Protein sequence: CASSVSGAGELFF.

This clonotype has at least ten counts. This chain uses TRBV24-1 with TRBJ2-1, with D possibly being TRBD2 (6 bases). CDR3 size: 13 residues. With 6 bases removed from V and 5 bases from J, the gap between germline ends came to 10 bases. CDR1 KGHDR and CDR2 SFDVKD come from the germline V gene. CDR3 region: CATSLWGDNEQFF. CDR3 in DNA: TGTGCCACCAGTCTCTGGGGGGACAATGAGCAGTTCTTC.

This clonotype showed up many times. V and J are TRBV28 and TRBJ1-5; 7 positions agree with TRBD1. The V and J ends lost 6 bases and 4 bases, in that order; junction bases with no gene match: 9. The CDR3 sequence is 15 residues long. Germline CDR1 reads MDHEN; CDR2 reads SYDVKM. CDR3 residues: CASRTDREVNQPQHF. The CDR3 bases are TGTGCCAGCAGGACAGACAGGGAAGTAAATCAGCCCCAGCATTTT.

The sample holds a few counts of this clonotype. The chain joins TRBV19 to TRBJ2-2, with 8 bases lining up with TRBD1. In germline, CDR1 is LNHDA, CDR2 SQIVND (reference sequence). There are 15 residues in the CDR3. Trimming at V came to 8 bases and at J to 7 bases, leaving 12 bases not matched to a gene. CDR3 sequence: CASQTGVGHVGELFF. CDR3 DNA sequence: TGTGCCAGTCAGACAGGGGTGGGACATGTCGGGGAGCTGTTTTTT.

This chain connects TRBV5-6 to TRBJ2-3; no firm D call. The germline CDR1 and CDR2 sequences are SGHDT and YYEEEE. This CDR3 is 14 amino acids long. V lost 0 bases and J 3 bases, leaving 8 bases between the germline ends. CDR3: CASSLGLRTDTQYF. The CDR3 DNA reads TGTGCCAGCAGCTTGGGGTTGCGGACAGATACGCAGTATTTT. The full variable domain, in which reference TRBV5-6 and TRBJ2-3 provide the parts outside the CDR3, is DAGVTQSPTHLIKTRGQQVTLRCSPKSGHDTVSWYQQALGQGPQFIFQYYEEEERQRGNFPDRFSGHQFPNYSSELNVNALLLGDSALYLCASSLGLRTDTQYFGPGTRLTVL.

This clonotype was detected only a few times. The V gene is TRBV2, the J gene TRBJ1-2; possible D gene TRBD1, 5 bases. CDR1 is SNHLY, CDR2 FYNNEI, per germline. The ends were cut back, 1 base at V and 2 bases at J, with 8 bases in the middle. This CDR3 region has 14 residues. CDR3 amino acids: CASSEEDTNYGYTF. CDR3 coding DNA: TGTGCCAGCAGTGAAGAGGACACAAACTATGGCTACACCTTC.